This T cell receptor (beta chain) was observed in a study of T-cell memory formation after mild COVID-19. Study in general: Clustering of TCRs was largely donor specific. Study-level points and caveats: CD4+ clones that contracted lay mainly in CM and EM; CD8+ ones lay in EMRA.

Per the germline V gene, CDR1 is LGHDT and CDR2 is YNNKEL (reference sequence). The CDR3 is made up of 14 amino acids. V was trimmed by 3 bases and J by 2 bases, leaving 10 bases between them. MiXCR was run by TCRdb on the 5' RACE reads, yielding one entry per CDR3 protein. The sample shows a few hundred thousand distinct CDR3 sequences, roughly 26% of them seen only once. Notes on this clonotype: The antigen is not known.

The receptor comes from an adult woman who had mild COVID-19 (a few samples of this study predate the infection). Cell type and time point are not known. The sequenced sample was PBMCs or a T cell subset sorted from them (not recorded which). V gene TRBV3-1 combines with J gene TRBJ1-2; D ambiguous. CDR3 region: CASSQMDGNYGYTF. Written as DNA, the CDR3 is TGTGCCAGCAGCCAGATGGACGGGAACTATGGCTACACCTTC.